Below, 25 T cell receptor beta chains from the same sample are listed, as sequenced in a study of T-cell memory formation after mild COVID-19. Each CDR3 protein is one row after TCRdb ran MiXCR on the 5' RACE reads. The profile shows 350,000 to 450,000 distinct CDR3 sequences, 13% to 15% of them singletons. Sequencing input: PBMCs or a T cell subset sorted from them (not recorded which). Receptors were obtained from a man younger than 35 who had mild COVID-19 (a few samples of this study predate the infection). Cell type and time point are not known.

V usage is TRBV27 and J usage is TRBJ2-3; TRBD2 agrees at 8 bases. V shed 8 bases and J 5 bases; nucleotides not matched to a gene: 12. The V gene's germline CDR1 is MNHEY and CDR2 SMNVEV (reference sequence). The CDR3 loop spans 15 amino acids. CDR3 nucleotide sequence: TGTGCCAGCGGCTTTTGGAGCGGGGGAGTAGATACGCAGTATTTT. This gives the protein CASGFWSGGVDTQYF.

In this sample, this clonotype turned up a few times. The J gene is TRBJ2-7, the V gene TRBV12-3 or TRBV12-4; D gene unclear. CDR3 length equals 12 residues. V lost 2 bases and J lost 6, with 8 bases in between. CDR3 DNA: TGTGCCAGCAGTTTAAAAGGCCGCGAGCAGTACGTC. Residues: CASSLKGREQYV.

This clonotype was counted between two and nine times. The chain employs TRBV5-1 and TRBJ2-1; TRBD2 matches 7 bases. The germline gives CDR1 SGHRS, CDR2 YFSETQ. With 3 bases clipped from V and 7 bases from J, the junction kept 13 bases outside the gene matches. CDR3 size: 16 residues. The CDR3 bases are TGCGCCAGCAGCTCAGGAGGCGGGGGTCTGGGGAATGAGCAGTTCTTC. Translated, it gives CASSSGGGGLGNEQFF.

The chain's CDR3 is CASIPVEGAGDTQYF. DNA for the CDR3: TGTGCCAGCATCCCGGTGGAGGGGGCGGGAGATACGCAGTATTTT. The rearrangement uses TRBV6-1 and TRBJ2-3; possible D gene TRBD1, 7 bases. The CDR3 totals 15 residues. V was clipped by 7 bases and J by 5 bases, with 19 bases between them. Per the germline V gene, CDR1 is MNHNS and CDR2 is SASEGT.

This clonotype was seen a few times. This sequence joins TRBV4-2 and TRBJ1-5; D is unclear. The germline gives CDR1 LGHNA, CDR2 YNFKEQ. The CDR3 spans 15 residues. The V and J ends lost 1 base and 5 bases respectively, with 12 bases between them. This chain's CDR3 is CASSQVTDIHQPQHF. The CDR3 DNA reads as TGTGCCAGCAGCCAAGTTACAGATATTCATCAGCCCCAGCATTTT.

The chain combines TRBV5-1 with TRBJ1-1; TRBD1 agrees at 7 bases. The CDR3 is 15 amino acids. Germline CDR1 is SGHRS and CDR2 is YFSETQ. J gave up 1 base and V 2 bases, and 5 bases lay outside the gene matches. CDR3 amino acids: CASSLEGQTNTEAFF. In DNA, the CDR3 is TGCGCCAGCAGCTTAGAGGGACAGACGAACACTGAAGCTTTCTTT.

This clonotype turned up a few times. The genes are TRBV5-4 and TRBJ1-1, with TRBD1 matching 7 bases. Germline V lookup: CDR1 SGHNT, CDR2 YYREEE (reference sequence). With V trimmed by 0 bases and J by 0 bases, 11 bases remained unmatched. The CDR3 contains 18 residues. The DNA of the CDR3 is TGTGCCAGCAGCTTGGGAGTGGTGACAGGGCAGCTGAACACTGAAGCTTTCTTT. Protein sequence: CASSLGVVTGQLNTEAFF.

This clonotype was seen ten or more times. DNA of the CDR3: TGTGCCTGGAGCGGGACAGGGAAAGAGACCCAGTACTTC. Translated, it gives CAWSGTGKETQYF. The chain joins TRBV30 to TRBJ2-5; 9 nucleotides align to TRBD1. This CDR3 is built from 13 residues. The V and J ends lost 3 bases and 3 bases, in that order; junction bases with no gene match: 2. CDR1 and CDR2 (germline): GTSNPN, SVGIG (reference sequence). The whole variable domain, filled in from reference TRBV30 and TRBJ2-5, reads SQTIHQWPATLVQPVGSPLSLECTVEGTSNPNLYWYRQAAGRGLQLLFYSVGIGQISSEVPQNLSASRPQDRQFILSSKKLLLSDSGFYLCAWSGTGKETQYFGPGTRLLVL.

The chain combines TRBV6-1 with TRBJ1-2; unclear D gene. Germline CDR1 reads MNHNS; CDR2 reads SASEGT. V was shortened by 7 bases and J by 0 bases, with 12 bases between the two germline ends. The CDR3 has 14 residues. Written as DNA, the CDR3 is TGTGCCAGCAAGGAGGGAGTCGCTAACTATGGCTACACCTTC. This sequence encodes CASKEGVANYGYTF.

The V gene is TRBV20-1, the J gene TRBJ2-7, with 13 bases fitting TRBD2. The CDR3 extends over 14 amino acids. J lost 3 bases, V lost 2 bases, and 1 base had no gene match. Germline lookup yields CDR1 DFQATT and CDR2 SNEGSKA (reference sequence). As DNA, the CDR3 is TGCAGTGCTAGAAGACTAGCGGGGGGCTACGAGCAGTACTTC. The encoded protein is CSARRLAGGYEQYF.

This clonotype was seen repeatedly, ten times or more. The V call is TRBV5-1, the J call TRBJ2-4; D is possibly TRBD1 (5 bases). V was trimmed by 4 bases and J by 0 bases, leaving 8 bases between them. The germline gives CDR1 SGHRS, CDR2 YFSETQ. This CDR3 region has 14 residues. The CDR3 spells CASSDGAAKNIQYF. The CDR3 DNA is TGCGCCAGCAGCGATGGGGCAGCCAAAAACATTCAGTACTTC.

V and J are TRBV7-9 and TRBJ1-2; D remains ambiguous. This CDR3 is built from 14 residues. The V and J ends lost 5 bases and 6 bases respectively, with 16 bases between them. Germline CDR1 is SEHNR and CDR2 is FQNEAQ (reference sequence). The CDR3 spells CASSLSTEGHGYTF. The DNA of the CDR3 is TGTGCCAGCAGCCTGTCGACGGAAGGCCATGGCTACACCTTC. Combining the CDR3 with reference TRBV7-9 and TRBJ1-2 gives the whole variable domain DTGVSQNPRHKITKRGQNVTFRCDPISEHNRLYWYRQTLGQGPEFLTYFQNEAQLEKSRLLSDRFSAERPKGSFSTLEIQRTEQGDSAMYLCASSLSTEGHGYTFGSGTRLTVV.

This clonotype was recorded many times. The chain recombines TRBV7-9 with TRBJ1-1; 8 bases map to TRBD1. Per the germline V gene, CDR1 is SEHNR and CDR2 is FQNEAQ (reference sequence). With V trimmed by 6 bases and J by 1 base, 4 bases remained unmatched. CDR3 length: 14 amino acids. The CDR3 here is CASSLQGGNTEAFF. For the CDR3, the DNA is TGTGCCAGCAGTTTACAGGGGGGGAACACTGAAGCTTTCTTT. Looking up the rest from reference TRBV7-9 and TRBJ1-1 gives the full variable domain: DTGVSQNPRHKITKRGQNVTFRCDPISEHNRLYWYRQTLGQGPEFLTYFQNEAQLEKSRLLSDRFSAERPKGSFSTLEIQRTEQGDSAMYLCASSLQGGNTEAFFGQGTRLTVV.

This chain connects TRBV7-2 to TRBJ2-7; 8 bases are shared with TRBD2. The CDR3 has 12 amino acids. Trimming at V came to 3 bases and at J to 12 bases, leaving 7 bases not matched to a gene. In germline, CDR1 is SGHTA, CDR2 FQGNSA. The CDR3 is CASSFGSGVRYF. DNA for the CDR3: TGTGCCAGCAGCTTCGGTAGCGGGGTCCGGTACTTC.

This clonotype was seen a handful of times. This chain uses TRBV3-1 with TRBJ2-3, with 8 nucleotides matching TRBD1. The CDR3 covers 17 residues. Per germline, CDR1 LGHDT and CDR2 YNNKEL (reference sequence). V was clipped by 4 bases and J by 9 bases; unmatched bases: 18. The CDR3 loop reads CASSPRTGRALRATQYF. DNA of the CDR3: TGTGCCAGCAGCCCTCGGACAGGGCGTGCCCTAAGGGCCACGCAGTATTTT.

This clonotype was counted many times. The chain joins TRBV5-1 to TRBJ1-2; possibly TRBD1 for D (6 bases). The CDR3 consists of 14 residues. Germline CDR1 is SGHRS and CDR2 is YFSETQ. Trimming shortened V by 3 bases and J by 12 bases, and 21 bases separated the two germline ends. The CDR3 DNA follows: TGCGCCAGCAGCTCCTCGACAGGCCGTCGAAGTCACACCTTC. Its protein is CASSSSTGRRSHTF.

This clonotype came up many times. The chain couples TRBV4-3 to TRBJ1-6; no reliable D call. In germline, CDR1 is LGHNA, CDR2 YSLEER. The V end was cut by 0 bases, the J end by 7 bases, with 4 bases between. CDR3 length: 13 residues. CDR3 nucleotide sequence: TGCGCCAGCAGCCAAGAGCGGAATTCACCCCTCCACTTT. It encodes CASSQERNSPLHF.

This clonotype appeared a few times. This chain uses TRBV19 with TRBJ1-2, with D unresolved. The germline V gene has CDR1 LNHDA and CDR2 SQIVND (reference sequence). This CDR3 contains 13 residues. Trimming pared 3 bases from V and 5 bases from J, leaving 10 bases between. This CDR3 reads CASSIPGIYGYTF. CDR3 in DNA: TGTGCCAGTAGTATCCCCGGGATTTATGGCTACACCTTC.

This clonotype occurred many times. The genes are TRBV7-2 and TRBJ2-7; 11 bases map to TRBD2. Germline assignment: CDR1 SGHTA and CDR2 FQGNSA. V trimming: 6 bases; J trimming: 2 bases; junction bases outside the gene matches: 6. This CDR3 spans 15 amino acids. CDR3 amino acids: CASSILAGGTYEQYV. The CDR3 DNA reads as TGTGCCAGCAGTATTCTAGCGGGGGGAACCTACGAGCAGTACGTC.

The chain employs TRBV6-2 or TRBV6-3 and TRBJ2-7; TRBD1 aligns across 7 bases. V gave up 8 bases and J gave up 5 bases; unmatched junction bases: 18. CDR3 length equals 16 residues. Germline V gene data show CDR1 as MNHEY and CDR2 as SVGEGT. CDR3 in amino acids: CASHCAGGQEAHEQYV. The CDR3 DNA reads as TGTGCCAGCCATTGTGCAGGTGGACAGGAGGCCCACGAGCAGTACGTC.

This sequence joins TRBV7-6 and TRBJ1-6; TRBD1 aligns across 8 bases. The CDR3 is 14 residues long. Germline CDR1 is SGHVS and CDR2 is FNYEAQ. Trimming at V came to 6 bases and at J to 7 bases, leaving 5 bases not matched to a gene. The CDR3 sequence is CASSSGTGNSPLHF. DNA for the CDR3: TGTGCCAGCAGTTCAGGGACAGGCAATTCACCCCTCCACTTT.

This clonotype was counted a few times. The rearrangement links TRBV4-1 to TRBJ1-2; 10 nucleotides match TRBD1. J gave up 7 bases and V 2 bases, and 4 bases lay outside the gene matches. CDR1 MGHRA and CDR2 YSYEKL come from the germline V gene. The CDR3 has 14 residues. The CDR3 here is CASSQRQGAGGYTF. The CDR3 DNA sequence: TGCGCCAGCAGCCAACGACAGGGGGCAGGTGGCTACACCTTC.

This clonotype has a count of ten or more. V and J are TRBV7-8 and TRBJ2-4; TRBD1 matches at 8 bases. Unmatched junction bases numbered 6, after V lost 4 bases and J lost 1 base. Germline loops: CDR1 SGHVS, CDR2 FQNEAQ. The CDR3 has 16 residues. The CDR3 sequence is CASSSGGDPAKNIQYF. DNA for the CDR3: TGTGCCAGCAGCTCAGGGGGCGACCCTGCCAAAAACATTCAGTACTTC.

The rearrangement links TRBV19 to TRBJ2-5, with 8 bases fitting TRBD1. V lost 6 bases, J lost 4 bases, and 19 bases stayed unmatched. The CDR3 is 18 residues long. CDR1 is LNHDA, CDR2 SQIVND, per germline (reference sequence). In nucleotides, the CDR3 is TGTGCCAGTAGCCAAGGACAGGGACGCAAAGAAGTCCGAGAGACCCAGTACTTC. It encodes CASSQGQGRKEVRETQYF.

This clonotype was detected a few times. The chain joins TRBV18 to TRBJ1-2, with D perhaps TRBD1 (5 bases). Germline V gene sequence: CDR1 KGHSH, CDR2 LQKENI. This CDR3 region has 13 residues. V was cut by 3 bases and J by 8 bases, with 13 bases left in between. For the CDR3, the DNA is TGTGCCAGCTCACCCACCTCACAGGAGGGCTACACCTTC. Translated: CASSPTSQEGYTF.